The following is a TCR beta chain sequence with its context. Its specificity is not known. The data were obtained in a study of beta chain features in type 1 diabetes. There are 17 residues in the CDR3. Germline trimming cut 3 bases from V and 7 bases from J; bases unmatched to any gene: 8. Germline CDR1 reads LGHNA; CDR2 reads YSLEER. The entirety of the isolated RNA underwent reverse transcription, so expressed TCRB transcripts were sequenced. TCRdb keeps only in-frame clones here, not all; method: immunoSEQ multiplex PCR. Among some 240,000 clones listed, roughly 17% were seen once. General study findings and limits: In all four CD4+ subsets, TCRB CDR3 length was significantly, moderately reduced in type 1 diabetes.

The sequence came from a young man with type 1 diabetes. J is TRBJ2-2 and V is TRBV4-3; TRBD2 matches 13 bases. The specimen was naive CD4+ T cells from blood. CDR3 coding DNA: TGCGCCAGCAGCCACACGGGACTAGCGGGACATCACGGGGAGCTGTTTTTT. This encodes CASSHTGLAGHHGELFF.